Below, one T cell receptor beta chain is given with its context. Germline CDR1 is SGHRS and CDR2 is YFSETQ. The ends were cut back, 0 bases at V and 7 bases at J, with 13 bases in the middle. The CDR3 is 14 residues long. The data belong to a study of blood T cell repertoires in COVID-19. Whole-study context: Samples taken during acute and convalescent COVID-19 were collected in the United States, Italy and Spain. PBMCs, B-cell-depleted T cells, or T cells provided the cDNA or gDNA that made up the material.

Study processing details: Amplification from reference gene primers served as the basis for estimated nucleated cell counts. Profiling relied on immunoSEQ multiplex PCR, and the TCRdb table lists in-frame clones only, not all of them. The V and J calls and clone size were taken over from that table, and D and trimming were inferred from the DNA. The sample has around 93,000 clones, 82% seen once; the top ten hold 15% to 20%. The V call is TRBV5-1, the J call TRBJ1-1; TRBD1 might be the D (5 bases). Sequenced: peripheral blood. This TCR was sampled from a man older than 75 with acute or convalescent COVID-19. CDR3 DNA sequence: TGCGCCAGCAGCTTGGAGGGGCCGTTAGGTGAAGCTTTCTTT. Encoded protein: CASSLEGPLGEAFF.